The rows below give T cell receptor beta chains drawn from one sample of a study of CD4+ T cells in melanoma. Some clones are missing from TCRdb's copy, which holds only in-frame ones; the method was immunoSEQ multiplex PCR. The repertoire holds 20,000 or so clones, with about 84% as singletons. The specimen was cells from a culture (not recorded whether cultured in vitro). The receptors were sampled from a human donor with melanoma. Both conserved end residues are part of each CDR3. A D gene is named only where the DNA matches it firmly. Expanded clones get a size class; other rows say once, few or many, or leave the size out.

>TRBV25-1|medium-sized|-|14|TRBJ2-5
TGTGCCAGCAGTGAATTGGGGGGCCGGGAGACCCAGTACTTC
CASSELGGRETQYF
>TRBV5-4|-|-|12|TRBJ2-5
TGTGCCAGCAGCTTGGAGACTAGGACCCAGTACTTC
CASSLETRTQYF
>TRBV11-2|-|-|13|TRBJ1-1
TGTGCCAGCAGCCCCCTATGGGGGCCGGAAGCTTTCTTT
CASSPLWGPEAFF
>TRBV6-1|-|-|14|TRBJ1-2
TGTGCCACCTTTCGCCAATGGGTCAGCTATGGCTACACCTTC
CATFRQWVSYGYTF
>TRBV9|few|-|15|TRBJ1-3
TGTGCCAGCAGCCCCCGGGGAGCTCATGGAAACACCATATATTTT
CASSPRGAHGNTIYF
>TRBV4-1|-|TRBD2|16|TRBJ2-3
TGCGCCAGCAGCCAGGAGCCTACTAGCGGGGTGTATACGCAGTATTTT
CASSQEPTSGVYTQYF
>TRBV5-1|-|-|16|TRBJ1-1
TGCGCCAGCAGCTCCCGACCGAGTAACTCGAACACTGAAGCTTTCTTT
CASSSRPSNSNTEAFF
>TRBV11-1|once|-|15|TRBJ2-7
TGTGCCAGCAGCTTTATGAGGGGCCGTCCAGACGAGCAGTACTTC
CASSFMRGRPDEQYF
>TRBV7-2|-|-|14|TRBJ1-6
TGTGCCAGCAGCTACCGGCAGCGAAGTTCACCCCTCCACTTT
CASSYRQRSSPLHF
>TRBV2|medium-sized|-|12|TRBJ1-1
TGTGCCAGCAGTCTAGGACCCACTGAAGCTTTCTTT
CASSLGPTEAFF
>TRBV4-1|-|-|15|TRBJ2-7
TGCGCCAGCAGCCAAGAGAAGGACACAGCATACGAGCAGTACTTC
CASSQEKDTAYEQYF
>TRBV7-6|-|-|16|TRBJ2-5
TGTGCCAGCAGCTTAGGGGGACCTTCGAGGCTAGGAACCCAGTACTTC
CASSLGGPSRLGTQYF
>TRBV11-2|-|TRBD1|13|TRBJ2-5
TGTGCCAGCACTAGGACAGGGCAAGAGACCCAGTACTTC
CASTRTGQETQYF
>TRBV7-8|few|-|15|TRBJ2-1
TGTGCCAGCAGCTTTAAGACGGCGGCGTACAATGAGCAGTTCTTC
CASSFKTAAYNEQFF
>TRBV7-6|-|-|13|TRBJ2-1
TGTGCCAGCAGCTTAGTGGGGGTGGCTGAGCAGTTCTTC
CASSLVGVAEQFF
>TRBV7-3|-|TRBD2|18|TRBJ2-7
TGTGCCAGCAGCCTCAAGGGCACTAGCGGGGGGGCAGTCTACGAGCAGTACTTC
CASSLKGTSGGAVYEQYF
>TRBV6-6|-|-|14|TRBJ1-3
TGTGCCAGCAGGGTCTACACGTCTGGAAACACCATATATTTT
CASRVYTSGNTIYF
>TRBV30|-|-|12|TRBJ2-7
TGTGCCTGGAGGGGCAGGGGCTACGAGCAGTACTTC
CAWRGRGYEQYF
>TRBV7-2|-|-|13|TRBJ1-5
TGTGCCAGCAGCCTCCGGGCTCATCAGCCCCAGCATTTT
CASSLRAHQPQHF
>TRBV5-1|-|-|15|TRBJ2-7
TGCGCCAGCAGCTTGGTGGTTGGAAGCTCCTACGAGCAGTACTTC
CASSLVVGSSYEQYF
>TRBV6-4|-|-|14|TRBJ1-2
TGTGCCAGCAGGAGGGAAAGTGGCGACTATGGCTACACCTTC
CASRRESGDYGYTF
>TRBV4-1|-|-|15|TRBJ1-4
TGCGCCAGCAGCCAAGAGTTTCCTGGCGGTGAAAAACTGTTTTTT
CASSQEFPGGEKLFF
>TRBV5-1|-|-|16|TRBJ2-2
TGCGCCAGCAGCTTGTCAAAGGGACTCCGATCCGGGGAGCTGTTTTTT
CASSLSKGLRSGELFF
>TRBV6-6|-|-|14|TRBJ1-1
TGTGCCAGCAGTTCGAGCGGCAGTCGCACTGAAGCTTTCTTT
CASSSSGSRTEAFF
>TRBV10-1|-|-|14|TRBJ2-1
TGCGCCAGCAGTGAGTCGGGCAGCTACAATGAGCAGTTCTTC
CASSESGSYNEQFF
>TRBV5-1|-|-|16|TRBJ1-1
TGCGCCAGCAGCTTGGGGGGGGGCCGCATGAACACTGAAGCTTTCTTT
CASSLGGGRMNTEAFF
>TRBV6-5|large|-|13|TRBJ1-1
TGTGCCAGCAGATCGAGGGATGCAGCTGAAGCTTTCTTT
CASRSRDAAEAFF
>TRBV14|-|-|14|TRBJ2-7
TGTGCCAGCAGCCAAGACTCCGTTCCCTACGAGCAGTACTTC
CASSQDSVPYEQYF
>TRBV25-1|-|TRBD1|14|TRBJ1-1
TGTGCCAGCAGTGCCTTGGACAGGGACACTGAAGCTTTCTTT
CASSALDRDTEAFF
>TRBV5-4|-|-|14|TRBJ1-1
TGTGCCAGCAGCAGGAGAACCTTGAACACTGAAGCTTTCTTT
CASSRRTLNTEAFF
>TRBV6-1|once|-|15|TRBJ1-3
TGTGCCAGCAGTGAGATGGCGTACACTGGAAACACCATATATTTT
CASSEMAYTGNTIYF
>TRBV2|-|TRBD1|13|TRBJ2-1
TGTGCCAGCACAGGGGGTACTACCTATGAGCAGTTCTTC
CASTGGTTYEQFF
>TRBV5-1|-|-|12|TRBJ1-2
TGCGCCAGCAGTTGGGGAAACTATGGCTACACCTTC
CASSWGNYGYTF
>TRBV4-2|-|TRBD2|15|TRBJ2-5
TGTGCCAGCAGCCAAGGCGTAGCGGGGGGAGAGACCCAGTACTTC
CASSQGVAGGETQYF
>TRBV10-2|-|-|17|TRBJ2-3
TGCGCCAGCAGTGGGCTACAGGGAACAAAGGCCACAGATACGCAGTATTTT
CASSGLQGTKATDTQYF
>TRBV27|-|-|12|TRBJ1-6
TGTGCCAGCAGAACAGCTAATTCACCCCTCCACTTT
CASRTANSPLHF
>TRBV5-1|-|-|13|TRBJ2-5
TGCGCCAGCAGCGGCGGGGATCGAGAGACCCAGTACTTC
CASSGGDRETQYF
>TRBV6-1|-|-|14|TRBJ1-2
TGTGCCAGCAGTGAAGGTCCTCAAGTCTATGGCTACACCTTC
CASSEGPQVYGYTF
>TRBV7-6|-|-|14|TRBJ2-5
TGTGCCAGCAGCCACAACAAGGGGCGAGAGACCCAGTACTTC
CASSHNKGRETQYF
>TRBV7-9|-|-|12|TRBJ1-6
TGTGCCAGCAGGGTTCAGGATTCACCCCTCCACTTT
CASRVQDSPLHF
>TRBV10-2|-|-|13|TRBJ2-2
TGCGCCAGCACCGTAGAAACGGGCGGGGAGCTGTTTTTT
CASTVETGGELFF
>TRBV9|few|-|14|TRBJ1-1
TGTGCCAGCAGCGCGACCACGAGGGTGACTGAAGCTTTCTTT
CASSATTRVTEAFF
>TRBV30|-|TRBD2|15|TRBJ2-3
TGTGCCTGGGCGGGGGGCCTAGTTCTCACAGATACGCAGTATTTT
CAWAGGLVLTDTQYF
>TRBV5-4|few|-|12|TRBJ1-1
TGTGCCAGCAGTGAGGAATACACTGAAGCTTTCTTT
CASSEEYTEAFF
>TRBV6-4|once|-|16|TRBJ2-3
TGTGCCAGCATTAGGACCGGGACCGGCGGTTCAGATACGCAGTATTTT
CASIRTGTGGSDTQYF